These 30 T cell receptor beta chains share one sample of origin, sequenced in a study of CXCR3-negative and CXCR3-positive naive CD8 T cells. The TRB cDNA libraries were prepared by 5' RACE with UMI labels. TCRdb reprocessed the 5' RACE reads, keeping one entry per CDR3 protein, no DNA. This repertoire includes about 90,000 distinct CDR3 sequences. Sequenced input: naive CXCR3- CD8+ T cells from blood. Subset meaning: CD45RO-CCR7+CD27+CD95- naive CD8+ T cells lacking CXCR3 (TNR3-). The receptors derive from a human donor in good health. Some clones in this sample may be carry-over from other donors' samples.

V gene TRBV29-1 combines with J gene TRBJ2-1. Germline assignment: CDR1 SQVTM and CDR2 ANQGSEA. This CDR3 is 15 amino acids long. This CDR3 reads CSVEDRLPSYNEQFF.

This chain uses TRBV7-3 with TRBJ2-5; TCRdb proposes TRBD1, but this gene call is untestable without DNA. CDR1 and CDR2 (germline): SGHTA, FQGTGA. There are 15 residues in the CDR3. The CDR3 here is CASSLTGGLVETQYF.

V and J are TRBV7-9 and TRBJ1-3; the TRBD1 assignment by TCRdb is unverifiable without DNA. CDR1 is SEHNR and CDR2 is FQNEAQ in the germline V gene (reference sequence). CDR3 length: 15 residues. CDR3 sequence reads: CASSSLSASGNTIYF.

This rearrangement joins TRBV27 to TRBJ2-7. CDR3 length: 13 amino acids. Per the germline V gene, CDR1 is MNHEY and CDR2 is SMNVEV (reference sequence). The CDR3 reads CASSLSRYYEQYF.

This chain joins TRBV6-2 or TRBV6-3 and TRBJ2-4; TCRdb designates TRBD2, a call that cannot be tested without DNA. The length of the CDR3 is 16 residues. Germline values: CDR1 MNHEY, CDR2 SVGEGT. The CDR3 loop is CASSPVGEGAKNIQYF.

V gene TRBV29-1 combines with J gene TRBJ2-7; TCRdb gives TRBD1 as the D gene, but with no DNA this cannot be confirmed. This CDR3 has 12 amino acids. CDR1 is SQVTM and CDR2 is ANQGSEA in the germline V gene. The CDR3 is CSVARGQGEQYF.

The CDR3 is CASSLEGRANTQYF. This chain links TRBV7-8 with TRBJ2-3; TCRdb calls TRBD2, which cannot be checked without DNA. The CDR3 spans 14 residues. Germline V gene lookup returns CDR1 SGHVS and CDR2 FQNEAQ.

The chain has TRBV4-1 and TRBJ2-7; absent DNA, TCRdb's TRBD2 call cannot be checked. The CDR3 consists of 16 residues. In germline, CDR1 is MGHRA, CDR2 YSYEKL. The CDR3 spells CASSQDWAGTPYEQYF.

This rearrangement joins TRBV4-3 to TRBJ2-3; as DNA is missing, the TRBD1 call by TCRdb cannot be tested. Looked up from germline, CDR1 is LGHNA and CDR2 is YSLEER. There are 17 residues in the CDR3. This chain's CDR3 is CASSQDSGHRSTDTQYF.

The rearrangement uses TRBV12-3 or TRBV12-4 and TRBJ2-1; checking the TCRdb D call of TRBD2 is not possible without DNA. CDR3 length equals 15 residues. This CDR3 is CASSLVGLGANEQFF.

The chain joins TRBV2 to TRBJ2-7. From germline, CDR1 is SNHLY and CDR2 FYNNEI. This CDR3 has 13 amino acids. The CDR3 loop reads CASSPTGFYEQYF.

The chain employs TRBV11-2 and TRBJ1-1; TCRdb's D call, TRBD1, is unchecked because there is no DNA. Germline V lookup: CDR1 SGHAT, CDR2 FQNNGV. CDR3 length equals 14 residues. CDR3 sequence reads: CASSDWTGVAGAFF.

The rearrangement links TRBV29-1 to TRBJ2-1; TCRdb picks TRBD2, but there is no DNA to check that call. The CDR3 has 13 residues. The germline CDR1 and CDR2 sequences are SQVTM and ANQGSEA. The CDR3 loop reads CSVDNPAGNEQFF.

The genes are TRBV5-6 and TRBJ2-1; TCRdb selects TRBD1, and the lack of DNA leaves this call unchecked. Per germline, CDR1 SGHDT and CDR2 YYEEEE. CDR3 length: 15 amino acids. The CDR3 loop reads CASSFVRGGDNEQFF.

The J gene is TRBJ2-7, the V gene TRBV28; TCRdb names TRBD2, which stays unverified in the absence of DNA. The CDR3 consists of 11 residues. Germline-derived CDR1 and CDR2 are MDHEN and SYDVKM. CDR3: CATGWGYEQYF.

The chain couples TRBV5-1 to TRBJ2-7; TCRdb calls TRBD1, which cannot be checked without DNA. CDR3 size: 15 residues. Germline V gene data show CDR1 as SGHRS and CDR2 as YFSETQ. The CDR3 here is CASSETGTGGYEQYF. The whole variable domain, remainder taken from reference TRBV5-1 and TRBJ2-7, is KAGVTQTPRYLIKTRGQQVTLSCSPISGHRSVSWYQQTPGQGLQFLFEYFSETQRNKGNFPGRFSGRQFSNSRSEMNVSTLELGDSALYLCASSETGTGGYEQYFGPGTRLTVT.

The V and J genes are TRBV30 and TRBJ2-6; TCRdb names TRBD1, which stays unverified in the absence of DNA. CDR1 and CDR2 from the germline V gene are GTSNPN and SVGIG (reference sequence). CDR3 size: 14 residues. The CDR3 protein is CAWSGGAGANVLTF.

The V gene is TRBV29-1, the J gene TRBJ1-1. The CDR3 has 15 residues. Germline CDR1 SQVTM, CDR2 ANQGSEA. CDR3: CSVPLAGPSNTEAFF.

The chain has TRBV2 and TRBJ2-5. The CDR3 totals 14 residues. Per the germline V gene, CDR1 is SNHLY and CDR2 is FYNNEI. CDR3 region: CASSERTLGETQYF.

The chain links TRBV6-5 to TRBJ2-1; TCRdb's assignment of TRBD1 cannot be checked, as there is no DNA. The CDR3 is made up of 15 amino acids. Germline loops: CDR1 MNHEY, CDR2 SVGAGI. The CDR3: CASSYSGTDYNEQFF.

CDR3 sequence: CASSPGVEGGLSYYEQYF. The chain employs TRBV12-3 or TRBV12-4 and TRBJ2-7; TCRdb returns TRBD2, unconfirmable since there is no DNA. This CDR3 has 18 residues.

The chain links TRBV12-3 or TRBV12-4 to TRBJ1-1. The CDR3 has 12 amino acids. The CDR3: CASSPWNTEAFF.

The chain uses TRBV4-3 and TRBJ1-2. This CDR3 spans 14 amino acids. Germline V gene sequence: CDR1 LGHNA, CDR2 YSLEER. The CDR3 is CASSQDLAAYGYTF.

This chain connects TRBV12-3 or TRBV12-4 to TRBJ2-2. CDR3 length equals 14 residues. The CDR3 spells CASSFTGVTGELFF.

This chain connects TRBV7-2 to TRBJ2-3; TCRdb reports TRBD2, a call that lacks DNA to check it against. The germline CDR1 and CDR2 sequences are SGHTA and FQGNSA. The CDR3 runs to 16 residues. CDR3 sequence reads: CASSAPSGGAEHTQYF.

The CDR3 reads CASSQDRGGSYEQYF. The chain employs TRBV4-3 and TRBJ2-7; TCRdb proposes TRBD1, but this gene call is untestable without DNA. Germline values: CDR1 LGHNA, CDR2 YSLEER. The length of the CDR3 is 15 residues.

The chain links TRBV28 to TRBJ2-5; absent DNA, TCRdb's TRBD2 call cannot be checked. There are 16 residues in the CDR3. Germline lookup yields CDR1 MDHEN and CDR2 SYDVKM. CDR3 loop: CASSSPGTFYQETQYF.

J is TRBJ2-7 and V is TRBV21-1; TCRdb indicates TRBD2, and absent DNA this call remains unverified. TRBV21-1 is a listed pseudogene. The CDR3 has 17 residues. The CDR3 spells CASSQTLGAGESYEQYF.

The rearrangement uses TRBV5-1 and TRBJ2-2; with no DNA, the TCRdb D assignment of TRBD1 cannot be verified. The CDR3 spans 15 residues. Per the germline V gene, CDR1 is SGHRS and CDR2 is YFSETQ. CDR3 sequence: CASSLVGTESGELFF.

The V and J genes are TRBV29-1 and TRBJ2-1; the TCRdb call, TRBD2, lacks DNA for checking. Per the germline V gene, CDR1 is SQVTM and CDR2 is ANQGSEA. The CDR3 covers 15 residues. The CDR3 sequence is CSVEQSAGGSDEQFF.